Below are 30 T cell receptor beta chains sequenced from a single sample in a study of T cells after yellow fever vaccination. TCRdb reprocessed the 5' RACE reads via MiXCR and lists one record per CDR3 protein. The sample has about 500,000 distinct CDR3 sequences; around 17% are singletons. This specimen was PBMCs, taken 5 to 6 days after the first yellow fever vaccination. These receptors all come from a man in his late teens or twenties who received the YFV17D yellow fever vaccine.

J is TRBJ2-5 and V is TRBV20-1, with 10 bases that match TRBD1. The J segment lost 2 bases and the V segment lost 6 bases, leaving 3 bases of the junction unmatched. Looked up from germline, CDR1 is DFQATT and CDR2 is SNEGSKA (reference sequence). The CDR3 runs to 13 residues. The CDR3: CSAADRGQETQYF. DNA for the CDR3: TGCAGTGCCGCGGACAGGGGGCAAGAGACCCAGTACTTC.

Here the CDR3 reads CASSLGPGRTEAFF. DNA for the CDR3: TGCGCCAGCAGCTTAGGTCCGGGGCGGACTGAAGCTTTCTTT. V gene TRBV4-1 combines with J gene TRBJ1-1; tentative D call: TRBD1 (5 bases). Trimming pared 5 bases from V and 5 bases from J, leaving 15 bases between. The CDR3 length is 14 residues. Per the germline V gene, CDR1 is MGHRA and CDR2 is YSYEKL.

This clonotype has ten or more counts. The chain uses TRBV5-5 and TRBJ2-5; 11 bases align to TRBD1. The V segment lost 5 bases and the J segment 5 bases; nucleotides outside the gene matches: 8. CDR1 and CDR2 (germline): SGHKS, YYEKEE (reference sequence). The CDR3 is 15 residues long. The CDR3 sequence: CASSLLDRGRETQYF. The CDR3 bases are TGTGCCAGCAGTTTACTGGACAGGGGGCGTGAGACCCAGTACTTC.

This clonotype was seen a few times. The J gene is TRBJ2-3, the V gene TRBV5-6, with TRBD2 as a possible D gene (5 bases). Trimming left V 0 bases short and J 2 bases short, with 13 bases between. The CDR3 has 16 residues. From germline, CDR1 is SGHDT and CDR2 YYEEEE. The CDR3, as DNA: TGTGCCAGCAGCTTGGATGGACTCCTTTCCACAGATACGCAGTATTTT. Amino acid sequence: CASSLDGLLSTDTQYF.

The sample holds a few counts of this clonotype. The J gene is TRBJ2-4, the V gene TRBV28; the D is unclear. Germline loops: CDR1 MDHEN, CDR2 SYDVKM. CDR3 length equals 15 residues. The V gene lost 4 bases and the J gene lost 0 bases, with 10 bases spanning the gap. Written as DNA, the CDR3 is TGTGCCAGCAGTTATGACAAAGTAGCCAAAAACATTCAGTACTTC. Amino acids: CASSYDKVAKNIQYF.

CDR3 sequence (DNA): TGCGCCAGCAGTGGGGGGAGAGGAGAGACCCAGTACTTC. This codes for CASSGGRGETQYF. The chain couples TRBV10-1 to TRBJ2-5; D is possibly TRBD1 or TRBD2 (5 bases each). Between the trimmed V and J ends, which lost 4 bases and 4 bases, there was a span of 10 bases. The CDR3 extends over 13 amino acids. Per germline, CDR1 WNHNN and CDR2 SYGVQD (reference sequence).

The chain couples TRBV6-2 or TRBV6-3 to TRBJ2-1; no firm D call. Germline loops: CDR1 MNHEY, CDR2 SVGEGT. This CDR3 is 17 amino acids long. V was pared by 2 bases and J by 3 bases, with 17 bases between. The CDR3 sequence is CASSYVKLSPYYNEQFF. The DNA for the CDR3 is TGTGCCAGCAGTTACGTTAAGCTTTCCCCCTACTACAATGAGCAGTTCTTC.

This rearrangement joins TRBV5-1 to TRBJ2-6; D tentatively reads TRBD1 or TRBD2 (5 bases each). The CDR3 spans 14 residues. CDR1 and CDR2 from the germline V gene are SGHRS and YFSETQ. Trimming removed 7 bases at V and 0 bases at J, with 8 bases between. CDR3 DNA sequence: TGCGCCAGCCGGGGCGGCTCTGGGGCCAACGTCCTGACTTTC. It codes for CASRGGSGANVLTF. The full variable domain, rest sourced from reference TRBV5-1 and TRBJ2-6, is KAGVTQTPRYLIKTRGQQVTLSCSPISGHRSVSWYQQTPGQGLQFLFEYFSETQRNKGNFPGRFSGRQFSNSRSEMNVSTLELGDSALYLCASRGGSGANVLTFGAGSRLTVL.

This clonotype was counted a few times. This chain joins TRBV5-5 and TRBJ2-1; D may be TRBD1 (6 bases). The length of the CDR3 is 15 residues. Trimming cost V 0 bases and J 2 bases, with 9 bases left between them. Germline CDR1 is SGHKS and CDR2 is YYEKEE (reference sequence). The CDR3 here is CASSLDRDAYNEQFF. The CDR3 DNA reads as TGTGCCAGCAGCTTGGACAGGGATGCCTACAATGAGCAGTTCTTC. The full variable domain, in which reference TRBV5-5 and TRBJ2-1 provide the parts outside the CDR3, is DAGVTQSPTHLIKTRGQQVTLRCSPISGHKSVSWYQQVLGQGPQFIFQYYEKEERGRGNFPDRFSARQFPNYSSELNVNALLLGDSALYLCASSLDRDAYNEQFFGPGTRLTVL.

The rearrangement uses TRBV3-1 and TRBJ2-1; 8 nucleotides line up with TRBD2. The CDR3 is 17 amino acids. Germline trimming cut 0 bases from V and 4 bases from J; bases unmatched to any gene: 8. Germline lookup yields CDR1 LGHDT and CDR2 YNNKEL (reference sequence). The CDR3 nucleotides are TGTGCCAGCAGCCAAGATCAGGGAGCGGGAGTTTACAATGAGCAGTTCTTC. This encodes CASSQDQGAGVYNEQFF.

There are many counts of this clonotype. This chain connects TRBV5-1 to TRBJ2-1, with D tentatively TRBD2 (5 bases). The germline CDR1 and CDR2 sequences are SGHRS and YFSETQ. The V end lost 2 bases, the J end lost 12 bases, and 15 bases lay between the germline ends. This CDR3 region has 13 residues. The DNA of the CDR3 is TGCGCCAGCAGCTTAAATGAGCCTCGGGGGCAGTTCTTC. Residues: CASSLNEPRGQFF. Based on the CDR3 plus reference TRBV5-1 and TRBJ2-1, the full variable domain is KAGVTQTPRYLIKTRGQQVTLSCSPISGHRSVSWYQQTPGQGLQFLFEYFSETQRNKGNFPGRFSGRQFSNSRSEMNVSTLELGDSALYLCASSLNEPRGQFFGPGTRLTVL.

The chain recombines TRBV5-4 with TRBJ1-2; D uncertain. Germline CDR1 SGHNT, CDR2 YYREEE (reference sequence). CDR3 length: 16 amino acids. V lost 7 bases, J lost 1 base, and 20 bases lay in between. Here the CDR3 DNA reads TGTGCCAGCGGCACGATTGACACCCTCAGTAACTATGGCTACACCTTC. It codes for CASGTIDTLSNYGYTF. The whole variable domain, filled in from reference TRBV5-4 and TRBJ1-2, reads ETGVTQSPTHLIKTRGQQVTLRCSSQSGHNTVSWYQQALGQGPQFIFQYYREEENGRGNFPPRFSGLQFPNYSSELNVNALELDDSALYLCASGTIDTLSNYGYTFGSGTRLTVV.

This clonotype was counted only a few times. The genes are TRBV6-1 and TRBJ2-2; D remains ambiguous. The germline V and J ends were trimmed by 3 bases and 3 bases, with 11 bases remaining between them. This CDR3 contains 15 residues. The germline gives CDR1 MNHNS, CDR2 SASEGT. The CDR3 nucleotides read TGTGCCAGCAGTGACAGGAATTGGTACACCGGGGAGCTGTTTTTT. Amino acids: CASSDRNWYTGELFF.

The V gene is TRBV4-3, the J gene TRBJ2-7; no firm D call. CDR1 and CDR2 from the germline V gene are LGHNA and YSLEER. Trimming took off 1 base at V and 2 bases at J, with 15 bases between the two ends. The CDR3 loop spans 16 amino acids. The CDR3 sequence: CASSQASLGLAYEQYF. The DNA for the CDR3 is TGCGCCAGCAGCCAAGCCTCCCTGGGCTTGGCCTACGAGCAGTACTTC.

The chain employs TRBV6-2 or TRBV6-3 and TRBJ1-1, with TRBD1 identical over 10 bases. The J segment lost 1 base and the V segment lost 7 bases, leaving 12 bases of the junction unmatched. The germline V gene encodes CDR1 MNHEY and CDR2 SVGEGT. The CDR3 consists of 17 residues. Here the CDR3 reads CASTRDRGHLGNTEAFF. For the CDR3, the DNA is TGTGCCAGCACCAGGGACAGGGGCCACCTAGGGAACACTGAAGCTTTCTTT.

This clonotype appeared a few times. The chain recombines TRBV6-2 or TRBV6-3 with TRBJ2-3, with TRBD2 matching 7 bases. V dropped 5 bases and J dropped 5; count of bases not matched to a gene: 7. This CDR3 has 14 amino acids. CDR1 MNHEY and CDR2 SVGEGT come from the germline V gene. The DNA of the CDR3 is TGTGCCAGCAGTCAGACTAGCTTAGGAGATACGCAGTATTTT. It is translated as CASSQTSLGDTQYF.

This clonotype was detected only a few times. The J gene is TRBJ2-5, the V gene TRBV13; D ambiguous. This CDR3 region has 11 residues. Trimming left V 8 bases short and J 3 bases short, with 7 bases between. Germline V CDR1 and CDR2: PRHDT, FYEKMQ (reference sequence). The CDR3 is CASGREETQYF. Written as DNA, the CDR3 is TGTGCCAGCGGCCGTGAAGAGACCCAGTACTTC.

This clonotype was recorded a few times. The V and J genes are TRBV18 and TRBJ2-3; D gene uncertain. The CDR3 runs to 15 residues. Trimming cost V 8 bases and J 1 base, with 16 bases left between them. Germline assignment: CDR1 KGHSH and CDR2 LQKENI. CDR3 bases: TGTGCCAGCGCGGACGGAAGGGTGGGCACAGATACGCAGTATTTT. It yields the protein CASADGRVGTDTQYF.

This clonotype was observed a single time. This chain connects TRBV12-3 or TRBV12-4 to TRBJ1-1, with D uncertain. CDR3 length: 13 residues. V was trimmed by 3 bases and J by 8 bases, leaving 13 bases between them. The DNA for the CDR3 is TGTGCCAGCAGTTTGACCTCCGGGGTCGAAGCTTTCTTT. This codes for CASSLTSGVEAFF.

This sequence joins TRBV27 and TRBJ2-7, with unresolved D. Germline CDR1 reads MNHEY; CDR2 reads SMNVEV (reference sequence). This CDR3 has 13 residues. Deletions cut 1 base from V and 6 bases from J, with 10 bases between. CDR3 loop: CASSLYAWGEQYV. Written as DNA, the CDR3 is TGTGCCAGCAGTTTATATGCCTGGGGCGAGCAGTACGTC.

Only a few counts were recorded for this clonotype. The V gene is TRBV30, the J gene TRBJ2-4; D may match TRBD1 or TRBD2 (6 bases each). Germline values: CDR1 GTSNPN, CDR2 SVGIG (reference sequence). Between the trimmed V and J ends, which lost 1 base and 1 base, there was a span of 23 bases. The CDR3 loop spans 19 amino acids. The CDR3 region has the DNA TGTGCCTGGAGTGAAAGAAGGGGGGCCCTTTTCGTTGCCAAAAACATTCAGTACTTC. Its translation: CAWSERRGALFVAKNIQYF.

At least ten counts were recorded for this clonotype. The V gene is TRBV27, the J gene TRBJ2-5, with D perhaps matching TRBD1 (6 bases). Trimming took 3 bases from V and 4 from J, leaving 9 bases between them. Germline V gene lookup returns CDR1 MNHEY and CDR2 SMNVEV (reference sequence). CDR3 length equals 13 residues. CDR3 nucleotides: TGTGCCAGCAGTTTTCAGGGGAGAGAGACCCAGTACTTC. Its protein product is CASSFQGRETQYF.

This clonotype was seen repeatedly, ten times or more. The genes are TRBV12-3 or TRBV12-4 and TRBJ2-5; 7 nucleotides agree with TRBD2. The CDR3 totals 14 residues. The V gene end was trimmed by 3 bases and the J gene end by 5 bases; junction bases not matched to a gene: 6. CDR3 DNA sequence: TGTGCCAGCAGTTTGGGGGGGATGGGCGAGACCCAGTACTTC. This codes for CASSLGGMGETQYF.

This clonotype occurred a few times. The chain recombines TRBV12-3 or TRBV12-4 with TRBJ2-7; perhaps TRBD2 as D (6 bases). The CDR3 runs to 19 residues. V gave up 1 base and J gave up 4 bases, with 26 bases separating them. CDR3 residues: CASSLGTGDAQTARYEQYF. The CDR3 region has the DNA TGTGCCAGCAGTTTAGGCACGGGAGACGCGCAAACGGCTCGGTACGAGCAGTACTTC.

In this sample, this clonotype turned up a few times. The chain recombines TRBV2 with TRBJ2-5, with 7 bases that match TRBD1. The CDR3 contains 15 residues. The V gene's germline CDR1 is SNHLY and CDR2 FYNNEI. Losses at the gene ends were 5 bases for V and 5 bases for J; bases not matched to a gene: 11. Written as DNA, the CDR3 is TGTGCCAGCAGTCCTCAACAGGGGCCTTATGAGACCCAGTACTTC. Its protein product is CASSPQQGPYETQYF.

The chain links TRBV12-3 or TRBV12-4 to TRBJ2-2; a possible D gene is TRBD1 (6 bases). The CDR3 consists of 14 residues. Trimming shortened V by 4 bases and J by 6 bases, and 12 bases separated the two germline ends. The CDR3 here is CASSYRDRPGELFF. CDR3 coding DNA: TGTGCCAGCAGTTACAGGGATCGCCCCGGGGAGCTGTTTTTT.

The V call is TRBV5-1, the J call TRBJ2-1, with TRBD2 matching over 13 bases. CDR1 and CDR2 from the germline V gene are SGHRS and YFSETQ. V shed 4 bases, J shed 5 bases, and the junction held 6 bases outside the gene matches. The CDR3 covers 16 residues. CDR3 in amino acids: CASSLRLAGGHNEQFF. The CDR3 nucleotides are TGCGCCAGCAGCCTGCGACTAGCGGGGGGCCACAATGAGCAGTTCTTC. The variable domain in full, completed from reference TRBV5-1 and TRBJ2-1, reads KAGVTQTPRYLIKTRGQQVTLSCSPISGHRSVSWYQQTPGQGLQFLFEYFSETQRNKGNFPGRFSGRQFSNSRSEMNVSTLELGDSALYLCASSLRLAGGHNEQFFGPGTRLTVL.

This clonotype occurred a few times. The genes are TRBV5-1 and TRBJ2-1; no clear D. CDR3 length: 15 residues. Germline assignment: CDR1 SGHRS and CDR2 YFSETQ. Deletions cut 0 bases from V and 8 bases from J, with 15 bases between. The chain's CDR3 is CASSLAPGRGDEQFF. Here the CDR3 DNA reads TGCGCCAGCAGCTTGGCCCCTGGACGAGGAGATGAGCAGTTCTTC.

This clonotype was seen many times. V gene TRBV4-3 combines with J gene TRBJ1-1; D remains unclear. CDR1 and CDR2 (germline): LGHNA, YSLEER. The CDR3 is made up of 12 amino acids. V was pared by 4 bases and J by 7 bases, with 10 bases between. The CDR3 DNA sequence: TGCGCCAGCAGCCTCAGTAGTGGTGAAGCTTTCTTT. Amino acids: CASSLSSGEAFF.

This clonotype was picked up many times. Written as DNA, the CDR3 is TGTGCCAGCAGCCCCGACGCGGGGGATGGGCAGTATTTT. Amino acids: CASSPDAGDGQYF. The chain carries TRBV7-8 and TRBJ2-3; 7 nucleotides match TRBD2. The CDR3 is 13 residues long. V lost 5 bases, J lost 11 bases, and 10 bases stayed unmatched. The germline V gene encodes CDR1 SGHVS and CDR2 FQNEAQ.